This T cell receptor beta chain was found in a study of T cell responses to AZD1222 COVID-19 vaccine. Trimming cost V 1 base and J 7 bases; bases outside gene matches: 11. The CDR3 runs to 15 residues. Germline V gives CDR1 SQVTM, CDR2 ANQGSEA. Produced via immunoSEQ multiplex PCR; TCRdb's table is partial and in-frame only. The sample holds fewer than 85,000 clones, approximately 90% seen once. Study-wide findings and caveats: Nearly half of the spike-specific TCRs reportedly recognize variant regions that carry no mutations. Following two doses of AZD1222, Spike-specific TCR breadth and depth rose. Spike-wide vaccine-associated CD4 TCRs dominated at 160-218 and 743-854. Donors were largely white British and mainly female; clonal diversity was possibly underestimated.

Details on this clone: What it binds is not known.

This chain uses TRBV29-1 with TRBJ1-2; TRBD1 matches 8 bases. This specimen consisted of peripheral blood, obtained on day 0 of MenACWY control vaccination. The origin of this receptor is an adult in good health. CDR3 nucleotide sequence: TGCAGCGTTGAAGCTGGGACAGGTTTAGTAAGTGGCTACACCTTC. This codes for CSVEAGTGLVSGYTF.